This T cell receptor beta chain was identified in a study of response to subunit inactivated influenza vaccine (dated by TCRdb to the late 2010s). As for the study more broadly: The study used deep quantitative T cell receptor repertoire profiling to track responses to a trivalent subunit inactivated influenza vaccine. What the research found in general, with its limitations: According to the authors, only a limited number of new T cells may be recruited by each seasonal influenza vaccination.

Counted from cysteine to phenylalanine, this CDR3 has 14 amino acids. The only DNA kept is the CDR3, 42 bases in frame from the first base. CDR1 is given as KGHSH and CDR2 as LQKENI, both from the germline V gene. Relative to germline, V is 2 bases shorter and J is 5 bases shorter, with 9 bases between their ends. The receptor library was made with RT-PCR. Instrument used: Illumina HiSeq 2500. TCRdb applied fastp at Q25 and MiXCR to the public reads, then kept only in-frame beta chains. Each record represents a unique CDR3 protein, reported with the most common genes and DNA among its rows. Across this sample there are around 650,000 distinct CDR3 sequences, with roughly 14% seen only once. Approximately 10% of the sample is taken by the ten largest. Regarding this clonotype: No cognate antigen has been identified for it. Per-base quality was not reported, and no clone a single base away is much larger than it.

The TCR comes from a man over 45 who received an inactivated influenza vaccine. Donor details come from another sample of the same person, matched by shared clones. In this chain, TRBV18 is recombined with TRBJ2-2; no D gene is confidently identified. The sequencing used PBMCs from blood, collected about 13 days after vaccination. The CDR3 region: CASSPIKNTGELFF. In nucleotides, the sequence is TGTGCCAGCTCACCAATCAAGAATACCGGGGAGCTGTTTTTT.